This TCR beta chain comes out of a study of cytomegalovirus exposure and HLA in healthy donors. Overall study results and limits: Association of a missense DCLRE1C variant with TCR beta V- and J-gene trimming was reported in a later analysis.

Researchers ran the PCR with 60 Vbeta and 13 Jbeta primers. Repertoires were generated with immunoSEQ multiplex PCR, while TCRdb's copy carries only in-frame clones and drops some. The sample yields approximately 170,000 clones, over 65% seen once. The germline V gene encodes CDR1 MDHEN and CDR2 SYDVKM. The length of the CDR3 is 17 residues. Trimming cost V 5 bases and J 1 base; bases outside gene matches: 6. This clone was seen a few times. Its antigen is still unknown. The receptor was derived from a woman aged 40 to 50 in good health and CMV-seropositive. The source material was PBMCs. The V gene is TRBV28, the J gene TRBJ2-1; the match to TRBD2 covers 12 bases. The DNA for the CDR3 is TGTGCCAGCAGTCATCGGACTAGCGGGATTTCCTACAATGAGCAGTTCTTC. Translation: CASSHRTSGISYNEQFF.